The clone carrying this T cell receptor beta chain is medium-sized. Its matching antigen is unknown. This record comes from a study of T cells in localized non-small cell lung cancer. Profiled with immunoSEQ multiplex PCR; TCRdb holds only in-frame clones, not every one. The sample holds approximately 1,500 clones, just over 35% seen once. Notes on the study in general: Highest T cell clonality was seen in uninvolved adjacent lung, surpassing that measured in tumor. The study linked higher blood T cell density to longer overall survival. A single tumor region was sequenced, leaving heterogeneity possible. Across samples, adjacent lung featured a median around 56 of the top 100 tumor clones.

There are 15 residues in the CDR3. Germline CDR1 and CDR2: SGHNT and YENEEA. Trimming pared 0 bases from V and 3 bases from J, leaving 12 bases between. The clonotype was recovered from a female donor at least 60 years old with stage I lung adenocarcinoma. The chain has TRBV11-3 and TRBJ2-7, with D unclear. Specimen: lung tumor tissue, collected before any cancer treatment. CDR3 nucleotide sequence: TGTGCCAGCAGCTTAGAGAATTGGGCTATCTACGAGCAGTACTTC. It translates to CASSLENWAIYEQYF.